One and the same sample provided the 27 T cell receptor beta chains below, sequenced in a study of cytomegalovirus exposure and HLA in healthy donors. Both 60 Vbeta primers and 13 Jbeta primers went into the PCR. This table comes from immunoSEQ multiplex PCR, and its TCRdb copy is limited to in-frame clones, with some not included. Of about 94,000 clones listed, around four fifths are singletons. Sequencing input: PBMCs. The receptor set was obtained from a woman between 55 and 75 years old in good health and CMV-seronegative.

The chain uses TRBV2 and TRBJ2-7, with TRBD1 matching 9 bases. Germline lookup yields CDR1 SNHLY and CDR2 FYNNEI. V was pared by 6 bases and J by 4 bases, with 7 bases of the junction left unmatched. The CDR3 has 14 amino acids. CDR3 loop: CASREQGAGYEQYF. CDR3 bases: TGTGCCAGCAGGGAACAGGGGGCAGGTTACGAGCAGTACTTC. Full variable domain (rest looked up from reference TRBV2 and TRBJ2-7): EPEVTQTPSHQVTQMGQEVILRCVPISNHLYFYWYRQILGQKVEFLVSFYNNEISEKSEIFDDQFSVERPDGSNFTLKIRSTKLEDSAMYFCASREQGAGYEQYFGPGTRLTVT.

The chain links TRBV30 to TRBJ1-1; no clear D gene. The CDR3 has 17 amino acids. Per germline, CDR1 GTSNPN and CDR2 SVGIG (reference sequence). Trimming pared 0 bases from V and 6 bases from J, leaving 23 bases between. The CDR3 bases are TGTGCCTGGAGTGTAGCCTTCGGGGTTGGCAGGTGGGCTGAAGCTTTCTTT. Protein: CAWSVAFGVGRWAEAFF.

The chain recombines TRBV4-1 with TRBJ1-5, with TRBD1 matching 8 bases. Per the germline V gene, CDR1 is MGHRA and CDR2 is YSYEKL. The V and J ends lost 1 base and 6 bases, in that order; junction bases with no gene match: 2. This CDR3 has 14 residues. CDR3 protein: CASSQATGVQPQHF. The CDR3 DNA is TGCGCCAGCAGCCAAGCGACAGGGGTTCAGCCCCAGCATTTT.

The rearrangement joins TRBV9 to TRBJ1-1, with TRBD1 as a possible D gene (5 bases). V lost 1 base to trimming and J lost 3 bases, with 13 bases between them. Per the germline V gene, CDR1 is SGDLS and CDR2 is YYNGEE. The CDR3 sequence is 15 residues long. Here the CDR3 DNA reads TGTGCCAGCAGCGTATCCGGGGGTAAGGACACTGAAGCTTTCTTT. This translates into CASSVSGGKDTEAFF.

The chain couples TRBV7-9 to TRBJ1-4; D is unclear. This CDR3 spans 15 amino acids. CDR1 and CDR2 (germline): SEHNR, FQNEAQ (reference sequence). Trimming cost V 1 base and J 4 bases, with 10 bases left between them. CDR3 protein: CASSLGNGVNEKLFF. CDR3 coding DNA: TGTGCCAGCAGCTTAGGAAACGGAGTTAATGAAAAACTGTTTTTT.

The chain employs TRBV27 and TRBJ1-1; no reliable D call. The V end lost 2 bases, the J end lost 12 bases, and 10 bases lay between the germline ends. The CDR3 extends over 11 amino acids. Germline lookup yields CDR1 MNHEY and CDR2 SMNVEV (reference sequence). For the CDR3, the DNA is TGTGCCAGCAGTTTAAAGGAGGGTCCTTTCTTT. This gives the protein CASSLKEGPFF.

The chain joins TRBV29-1 to TRBJ1-1, with D perhaps TRBD1 (5 bases). Germline CDR1 reads SQVTM; CDR2 reads ANQGSEA. This CDR3 is built from 12 residues. Trimming took off 6 bases at V and 4 bases at J, with 12 bases between the two ends. In DNA form, the CDR3 reads TGCAGCGTCGCAGGGTTCCGCACTGAAGCTTTCTTT. It specifies CSVAGFRTEAFF.

The gene calls are TRBV28 and TRBJ1-1; 11 bases agree with TRBD1. This CDR3 has 16 amino acids. Germline V gives CDR1 MDHEN, CDR2 SYDVKM. V shed 6 bases, J shed 0 bases, and the junction held 6 bases outside the gene matches. The CDR3 DNA is TGTGCCAGCAGCCCTGGACAGGGGGCCATGAACACTGAAGCTTTCTTT. As protein: CASSPGQGAMNTEAFF.

The table lists this clone with a few counts. V and J are TRBV18 and TRBJ2-1, with D possibly being TRBD2 (6 bases). With 6 bases removed from V and 5 bases from J, the gap between germline ends came to 29 bases. Germline CDR1 reads KGHSH; CDR2 reads LQKENI. The CDR3 length is 19 residues. CDR3 loop: CASSSQGVNTGEKNNEQFF. The CDR3, as DNA: TGTGCCAGCTCTAGCCAAGGTGTTAATACGGGGGAGAAAAACAATGAGCAGTTCTTC.

The rearrangement links TRBV27 to TRBJ2-1; 10 positions match TRBD2. The CDR3 contains 17 residues. Looked up from germline, CDR1 is MNHEY and CDR2 is SMNVEV (reference sequence). J gave up 4 bases and V 1 base, and 7 bases lay outside the gene matches. CDR3 residues: CASSLFPSGSPYNEQFF. The CDR3 DNA reads as TGTGCCAGCAGTTTATTTCCTAGCGGGAGTCCTTACAATGAGCAGTTCTTC.

V gene TRBV9 combines with J gene TRBJ2-7; perhaps TRBD1 as D (6 bases). The V end lost 0 bases, the J end lost 3 bases, and 10 bases lay between the germline ends. CDR1 is SGDLS and CDR2 is YYNGEE in the germline V gene. The CDR3 is made up of 14 amino acids. In DNA, the CDR3 is TGTGCCAGCAGCGTAGGGCAGGGGCTCTACGAGCAGTACTTC. Translated, it gives CASSVGQGLYEQYF.

This clone appeared a single time. The CDR3 here is CASSLAPGTGANVLTF. DNA of the CDR3: TGTGCCAGCAGCTTAGCGCCGGGAACTGGGGCCAACGTCCTGACTTTC. The genes are TRBV7-2 and TRBJ2-6, with D possibly matching TRBD2 (5 bases). Germline V gives CDR1 SGHTA, CDR2 FQGNSA. This CDR3 spans 16 amino acids. Deletions cut 0 bases from V and 2 bases from J, with 8 bases between.

This clone was seen a single time. V usage is TRBV28 and J usage is TRBJ1-5; TRBD1 might be the D (6 bases). Germline V CDR1 and CDR2: MDHEN, SYDVKM. The CDR3 is 19 residues long. Trimming left V 6 bases short and J 0 bases short, with 24 bases between. The CDR3: CASRPGGAGVTDSNQPQHF. The CDR3 DNA reads TGTGCCAGCAGGCCCGGGGGGGCAGGCGTTACCGATAGCAATCAGCCCCAGCATTTT.

The CDR3 DNA is TGCGCCAGCAGCTTGGAGGAGACTGAAGCTTTCTTT. It encodes CASSLEETEAFF. The chain joins TRBV5-1 to TRBJ1-1; D gene uncertain. Looked up from germline, CDR1 is SGHRS and CDR2 is YFSETQ. The V and J ends lost 0 bases and 5 bases respectively, with 5 bases between them. This CDR3 comprises 12 residues. Using reference TRBV5-1 and TRBJ1-1 for the parts outside the CDR3, the full variable domain is KAGVTQTPRYLIKTRGQQVTLSCSPISGHRSVSWYQQTPGQGLQFLFEYFSETQRNKGNFPGRFSGRQFSNSRSEMNVSTLELGDSALYLCASSLEETEAFFGQGTRLTVV.

This rearrangement joins TRBV7-8 to TRBJ2-1; a possible D gene is TRBD1 (7 bases). This CDR3 contains 15 residues. Trimming left V 5 bases short and J 0 bases short, with 11 bases between. Germline CDR1 SGHVS, CDR2 FQNEAQ. The CDR3 DNA is TGTGCCAGCAGCCAGGGGGGTAGCTCCTACAATGAGCAGTTCTTC. Translated: CASSQGGSSYNEQFF.

This clone was seen a few times. The rearrangement uses TRBV4-1 and TRBJ1-1; D is possibly TRBD1 (5 bases). The CDR3 is 14 residues long. Germline V gene lookup returns CDR1 MGHRA and CDR2 YSYEKL. Deletions cut 7 bases from V and 0 bases from J, with 12 bases between. CDR3 sequence reads: CASKSGDLNTEAFF. In nucleotides, the CDR3 is TGCGCCAGCAAATCCGGGGACTTGAACACTGAAGCTTTCTTT.

The chain joins TRBV29-1 to TRBJ2-2; D gene uncertain. Trimming removed 3 bases from V and 1 base from J, with 9 bases in between. Germline CDR1 SQVTM, CDR2 ANQGSEA. The CDR3 contains 14 residues. For the CDR3, the DNA is TGCAGCGTTGACTCCGGGTTGAACACCGGGGAGCTGTTTTTT. Its protein product is CSVDSGLNTGELFF.

V gene TRBV4-3 combines with J gene TRBJ2-1; D possibly corresponds to TRBD2 (5 bases). CDR3 length: 16 residues. From germline, CDR1 is LGHNA and CDR2 YSLEER. The V and J ends lost 2 bases and 6 bases respectively, with 17 bases between them. The CDR3 protein is CASSQRSSGIGNEQFF. CDR3 coding DNA: TGCGCCAGCAGCCAAAGATCGTCGGGGATAGGCAATGAGCAGTTCTTC.

This clone is a singleton in its sample. The chain couples TRBV2 to TRBJ1-2, with D perhaps matching TRBD1 (5 bases). CDR3 length: 16 residues. Trimming took off 7 bases at V and 5 bases at J, with 23 bases between the two ends. Germline V gene lookup returns CDR1 SNHLY and CDR2 FYNNEI. CDR3 nucleotides: TGTGCCAGCAAGGAGCAGGGAAGGACGCTTTCTTATGGCTACACCTTC. This codes for CASKEQGRTLSYGYTF.

J is TRBJ2-7 and V is TRBV2, with 8 bases aligning to TRBD2. The CDR3 runs to 15 residues. Trimming took 10 bases from V and 3 from J; bases not matched to a gene: 14. Per germline, CDR1 SNHLY and CDR2 FYNNEI. The CDR3 coding sequence is TGTGCCACCGCGGGGGGCGGGCCCAAGAACTACGAGCAGTACTTC. It encodes CATAGGGPKNYEQYF.

The chain employs TRBV6-5 and TRBJ2-7, with TRBD1 identical over 10 bases. V shed 8 bases, J shed 5 bases, and the junction held 9 bases outside the gene matches. The CDR3 has 14 residues. Per germline, CDR1 MNHEY and CDR2 SVGAGI. Written as DNA, the CDR3 is TGTGCCAGCTGTCGGGACAGGGGAAGGAACGAGCAGTACTTC. This gives the protein CASCRDRGRNEQYF.

The genes are TRBV30 and TRBJ2-7; 7 bases align to TRBD2. The J segment lost 7 bases and the V segment lost 1 base, leaving 7 bases of the junction unmatched. There are 13 residues in the CDR3. Germline CDR1 reads GTSNPN; CDR2 reads SVGIG (reference sequence). The CDR3 DNA sequence: TGTGCCTGGAGTGGGCTAGCGGTCGGGGAGCAGTACTTC. This translates into CAWSGLAVGEQYF.

The V and J genes are TRBV5-4 and TRBJ2-1; 12 bases fit TRBD2. Germline trimming cut 3 bases from V and 4 bases from J; bases unmatched to any gene: 5. Germline CDR1 and CDR2: SGHNT and YYREEE (reference sequence). This CDR3 has 16 residues. The DNA for the CDR3 is TGTGCCAGCAGCTCCCCTAGCGGGAGGGTTTACAATGAGCAGTTCTTC. Protein: CASSSPSGRVYNEQFF.

The chain's CDR3 is CASNNGQSYEQYF. The CDR3 nucleotides read TGTGCCAGCAACAATGGACAGAGCTACGAGCAGTACTTC. The genes are TRBV6-1 and TRBJ2-7; tentatively, D is TRBD1 (6 bases). Trimming left V 7 bases short and J 3 bases short, with 13 bases between. This CDR3 spans 13 amino acids. From germline, CDR1 is MNHNS and CDR2 SASEGT.

This clone has more than one count but fewer than ten. The rearrangement joins TRBV5-1 to TRBJ2-3, with TRBD2 matching over 10 bases. The CDR3 totals 16 residues. The junction had 14 bases not matched to a gene; V was cut back by 9 bases and J by 4 bases. CDR1 and CDR2 from the germline V gene are SGHRS and YFSETQ. CDR3 in amino acids: CATGASGSSGADTQYF. CDR3 DNA sequence: TGCGCCACTGGCGCTAGCGGGAGCTCCGGGGCAGATACGCAGTATTTT.

The V gene is TRBV6-1, the J gene TRBJ2-2; D gene uncertain. Germline V lookup: CDR1 MNHNS, CDR2 SASEGT. The CDR3 sequence is 16 residues long. The V gene lost 1 base and the J gene lost 0 bases, with 9 bases spanning the gap. CDR3 protein: CASSEGGGSNTGELFF. The CDR3 DNA follows: TGTGCCAGCAGTGAAGGCGGCGGATCGAACACCGGGGAGCTGTTTTTT.

V usage is TRBV6-1 and J usage is TRBJ2-7, with a tentative D call TRBD1 (5 bases). CDR1 and CDR2 from the germline V gene are MNHNS and SASEGT. Between the trimmed V and J ends, which lost 7 bases and 3 bases, there was a span of 16 bases. CDR3 length: 14 amino acids. In DNA form, the CDR3 reads TGTGCCAGCACCGTTCCCCCAGGGAACTACGAGCAGTACTTC. This sequence encodes CASTVPPGNYEQYF.